At least ten counts were recorded for the clone carrying this T cell receptor beta chain. Its antigen is still unknown. This entry comes from a study of T cells after yellow fever vaccination. By 5'RACE template switching, TCR cDNA was produced, with a universal primer site and UMIs added in the process. Each CDR3 protein is one row after TCRdb ran MiXCR on the 5' RACE reads. The sample lists 100,000 to 150,000 distinct CDR3 sequences, more than 5.5% occurring once. Points from the study as a whole: It was a weaker secondary response, yet one that peaked faster, at day 5 versus 15. There was a small share of clonotypes that showed up in both the CD4 and CD8 compartments. FACS-sorted repertoires might harbor abundant contaminating clonotypes from the bulk population.

The sequence was obtained from a young man who received the YFV17D yellow fever vaccine. This specimen consisted of CD4+ T cells sorted from PBMCs, obtained roughly 47 days after the first yellow fever vaccination.

CDR3 in DNA: TGTGCCAGCAGCTCAAGCTCCGGGACTAGCGGGTTGCAGTACTTC. Residues: CASSSSSGTSGLQYF. The V call is TRBV7-9, the J call TRBJ2-7, with 12 bases fitting TRBD2. The CDR3 is made up of 15 amino acids. CDR1 and CDR2 (germline): SEHNR, FQNEAQ (reference sequence). V dropped 4 bases and J dropped 9; count of bases not matched to a gene: 10.